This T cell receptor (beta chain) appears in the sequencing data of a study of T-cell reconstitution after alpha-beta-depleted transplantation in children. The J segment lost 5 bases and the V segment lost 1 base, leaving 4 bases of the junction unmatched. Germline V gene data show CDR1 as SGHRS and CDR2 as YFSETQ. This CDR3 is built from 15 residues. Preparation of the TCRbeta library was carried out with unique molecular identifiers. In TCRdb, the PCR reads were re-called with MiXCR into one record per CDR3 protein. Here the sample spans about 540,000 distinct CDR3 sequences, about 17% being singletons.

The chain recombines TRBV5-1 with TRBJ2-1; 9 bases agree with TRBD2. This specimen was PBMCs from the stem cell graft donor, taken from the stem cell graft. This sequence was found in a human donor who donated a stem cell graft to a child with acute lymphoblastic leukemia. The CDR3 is CASSLFSGGNNEQFF. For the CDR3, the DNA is TGCGCCAGCAGCTTGTTTAGCGGGGGAAACAATGAGCAGTTCTTC.